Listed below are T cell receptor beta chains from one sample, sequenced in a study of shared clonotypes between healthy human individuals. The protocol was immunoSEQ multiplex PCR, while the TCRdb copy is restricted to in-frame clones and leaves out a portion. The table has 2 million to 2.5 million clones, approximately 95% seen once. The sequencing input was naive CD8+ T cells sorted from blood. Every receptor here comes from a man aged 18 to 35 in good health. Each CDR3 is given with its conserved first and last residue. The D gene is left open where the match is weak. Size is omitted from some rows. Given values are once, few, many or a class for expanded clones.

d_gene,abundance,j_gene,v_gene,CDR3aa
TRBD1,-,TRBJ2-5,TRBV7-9,CASSLGQLNQETQYF
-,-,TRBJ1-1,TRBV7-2,CASSLAGFNTEAFF
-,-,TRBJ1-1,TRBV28,CASALSNTEAFF
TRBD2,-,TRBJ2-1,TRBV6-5,CASSGGLARYNEQFF
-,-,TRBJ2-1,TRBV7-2,CASSLVRGTVDNEQFF
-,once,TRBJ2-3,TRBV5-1,CASSWGRTRTDSTDTQYF
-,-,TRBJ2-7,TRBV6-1,CASSDLGLATYEQYF
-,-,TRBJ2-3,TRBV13,CASSLEGGPTDTQYF
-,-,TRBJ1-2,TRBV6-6,CASSTGTAYGYTF
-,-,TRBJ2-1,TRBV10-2,CASSDRRDVGSYNEQFF
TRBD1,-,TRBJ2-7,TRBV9,CASSSGGIYEQYF
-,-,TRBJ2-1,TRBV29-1,CSVEADFPGNEQFF
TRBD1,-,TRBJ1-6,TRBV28,CASSLETGGSSPLHF
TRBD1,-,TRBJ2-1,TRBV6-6,CASPGTGTYNEQFF
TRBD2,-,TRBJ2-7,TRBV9,CASSVGVAGGFEQYF
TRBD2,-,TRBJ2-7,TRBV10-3,CAISPSGSYEQYF
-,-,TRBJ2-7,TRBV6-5,CASSYRDKLGEQYF
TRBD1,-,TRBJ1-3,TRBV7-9,CASSFTTGAHPSSGNTIYF